This TCR beta chain stems from a study of T cell repertoires in cytomegalovirus infection. The CDR3 extends over 17 amino acids. The V gene's germline CDR1 is SGDLS and CDR2 YYNGEE. Trimming stripped 4 bases from V and 0 bases from J, with 16 bases between. TCRdb re-analysed the reads in MiXCR, keeping a single row per CDR3 protein. The repertoire includes some 800,000 distinct CDR3 sequences, roughly 29% of them detected once, and around 14% sits in the top ten. About this clonotype: Its antigen is unknown.

The chain employs TRBV9 and TRBJ2-2, with a possible D match to TRBD1 (5 bases). The clonotype was recovered from a human donor in good health (CMV status not recorded). Some clones in this sample may be carry-over from other donors' samples. Here the sequenced sample was cultured CD8+ T cells from PBMCs, taken from culture after CMV antigen stimulation. The CDR3 DNA follows: TGTGCCAGCAGCTTACCACAGGAGTTCGCGAACACCGGGGAGCTGTTTTTT. Encoded protein: CASSLPQEFANTGELFF.